These 25 T cell receptor beta chains share one sample of origin, sequenced in a study of blood T cell repertoires in COVID-19. Libraries were prepared by immunoSEQ multiplex PCR; TCRdb keeps only in-frame clonotypes and omits some of them. The repertoire holds about 220,000 clones, with roughly four fifths as singletons. What was sequenced was PBMCs or T cells enriched from blood (not recorded which). Receptors were obtained from a woman aged 60-75 years who had recovered from COVID-19.

This clone was counted once. V and J are TRBV12-3 or TRBV12-4 and TRBJ1-2; a possible D gene is TRBD1 (6 bases). The CDR3 has 13 residues. V was cut by 2 bases and J by 4 bases, with 8 bases left in between. As DNA, the CDR3 is TGTGCCAGCAGTTTACAGGGGACCTATGGCTACACCTTC. Its translation is CASSLQGTYGYTF.

The chain joins TRBV2 to TRBJ2-5; TRBD1 agrees at 7 bases. Germline loops: CDR1 SNHLY, CDR2 FYNNEI. The CDR3 runs to 14 residues. V trimming: 6 bases; J trimming: 1 base; junction bases outside the gene matches: 5. The CDR3, as DNA: TGTGCCAGCAGGGCCGGGACAGTCCAAGAGACCCAGTACTTC. Its protein is CASRAGTVQETQYF.

The V gene is TRBV7-2, the J gene TRBJ2-7; tentatively, D is TRBD2 (5 bases). The CDR3 length is 19 residues. Germline V gene sequence: CDR1 SGHTA, CDR2 FQGNSA. Between the trimmed V and J ends, which lost 1 base and 0 bases, there was a span of 22 bases. The CDR3 loop reads CASSLVATAPEVLSYEQYF. DNA of the CDR3: TGTGCCAGCAGCTTAGTGGCTACGGCCCCGGAGGTCCTCTCCTACGAGCAGTACTTC.

This rearrangement joins TRBV4-3 to TRBJ2-7; the match to TRBD2 covers 7 bases. Trimming took 0 bases from V and 5 from J; bases not matched to a gene: 7. Germline values: CDR1 LGHNA, CDR2 YSLEER. The CDR3 loop spans 15 amino acids. This CDR3 is CASSQDRLASDEQYF. In DNA form, the CDR3 reads TGCGCCAGCAGCCAAGACAGACTAGCATCTGACGAGCAGTACTTC.

The J gene is TRBJ2-1, the V gene TRBV19, with 9 bases matching TRBD1. Losses at the gene ends were 4 bases for V and 8 bases for J; bases not matched to a gene: 6. The germline CDR1 and CDR2 sequences are LNHDA and SQIVND (reference sequence). There are 14 residues in the CDR3. Here the CDR3 DNA reads TGTGCCAGTAGTACCCGGGACAGGGTATATGAGCAGTTCTTC. Amino acids: CASSTRDRVYEQFF.

The chain joins TRBV18 to TRBJ1-1; D is uncertain. Germline V gene data show CDR1 as KGHSH and CDR2 as LQKENI. The V and J ends lost 3 bases and 1 base respectively, with 12 bases between them. This CDR3 contains 15 residues. CDR3 residues: CASSPETYKNTEAFF. Here the CDR3 DNA reads TGTGCCAGCTCACCCGAGACATATAAGAACACTGAAGCTTTCTTT.

This rearrangement joins TRBV5-4 to TRBJ2-1; a weak D match, TRBD2 (6 bases). Germline V gives CDR1 SGHNT, CDR2 YYREEE (reference sequence). The CDR3 is 11 residues long. Trimming cost V 6 bases and J 9 bases, with 10 bases left between them. This CDR3 is CASTGEGEQFF. The CDR3 DNA is TGTGCCAGCACGGGAGAGGGTGAGCAGTTCTTC.

This chain joins TRBV6-1 and TRBJ2-3; 7 bases are shared with TRBD2. The CDR3 covers 16 residues. Looked up from germline, CDR1 is MNHNS and CDR2 is SASEGT. The V segment lost 2 bases and the J segment 6 bases; nucleotides outside the gene matches: 11. The DNA of the CDR3 is TGTGCCAGCAGTGAATCGGTCGGGGGGAGCAGGGATACGCAGTATTTT. Translation gives CASSESVGGSRDTQYF.

The genes are TRBV11-2 and TRBJ2-5, with D unclear. Per the germline V gene, CDR1 is SGHAT and CDR2 is FQNNGV. Trimming removed 1 base at V and 2 bases at J, with 8 bases between. CDR3 length: 14 residues. The CDR3 spells CASSLGWQQETQYF. The CDR3 DNA is TGTGCCAGCAGCTTAGGGTGGCAGCAAGAGACCCAGTACTTC.

This clone was seen only once. V is TRBV7-6 and J is TRBJ2-1; 9 bases align to TRBD2. Losses at the gene ends were 4 bases for V and 2 bases for J; bases not matched to a gene: 6. The CDR3 has 16 residues. CDR1 is SGHVS, CDR2 FNYEAQ, per germline. The CDR3: CASSYAVAGAYNEQFF. The CDR3, as DNA: TGTGCCAGCAGCTATGCCGTAGCGGGGGCCTACAATGAGCAGTTCTTC.

The J gene is TRBJ2-1, the V gene TRBV11-2; D is unclear. The CDR3 is made up of 12 amino acids. Trimming took off 1 base at V and 6 bases at J, with 4 bases between the two ends. The germline gives CDR1 SGHAT, CDR2 FQNNGV. DNA for the CDR3: TGTGCCAGCAGCTTAGTTCTCAATGAGCAGTTCTTC. Its translation is CASSLVLNEQFF.

The chain employs TRBV18 and TRBJ2-7, with 7 bases matching TRBD1. Trimming removed 6 bases from V and 0 bases from J; junction bases left unmatched: 8. The CDR3 is 15 residues long. Looked up from germline, CDR1 is KGHSH and CDR2 is LQKENI. CDR3 coding DNA: TGTGCCAGCTCCCCCCGGACAGGTTTCTCCTACGAGCAGTACTTC. It yields the protein CASSPRTGFSYEQYF. Full variable domain (missing parts from reference TRBV18 and TRBJ2-7): NAGVMQNPRHLVRRRGQEARLRCSPMKGHSHVYWYRQLPEEGLKFMVYLQKENIIDESGMPKERFSAEFPKEGPSILRIQQVVRGDSAAYFCASSPRTGFSYEQYFGPGTRLTVT.

This chain joins TRBV7-2 and TRBJ2-7; 15 bases are shared with TRBD2. The CDR3 runs to 15 residues. Germline-derived CDR1 and CDR2 are SGHTA and FQGNSA. J gave up 3 bases and V 4 bases, and 1 base lay outside the gene matches. The CDR3 sequence: CASSSGLAGGYEQYF. For the CDR3, the DNA is TGTGCCAGCAGCTCGGGACTAGCGGGGGGCTACGAGCAGTACTTC.

The V call is TRBV19, the J call TRBJ2-2; possible D gene TRBD1, 5 bases. Germline-derived CDR1 and CDR2 are LNHDA and SQIVND (reference sequence). This CDR3 spans 14 amino acids. V was shortened by 3 bases and J by 5 bases, with 10 bases between the two germline ends. The CDR3 DNA reads TGTGCCAGTAGTATCGACAGCTATACCGGGGAGCTGTTTTTT. Protein sequence: CASSIDSYTGELFF.

This clone was detected only a few times. The J gene is TRBJ1-3, the V gene TRBV7-9, with D maybe TRBD1 (6 bases). Germline CDR1 and CDR2: SEHNR and FQNEAQ (reference sequence). V lost 5 bases and J 2 bases, leaving 25 bases between the germline ends. This CDR3 is built from 19 residues. The CDR3 DNA is TGTGCCAGCAGCCACTATTCAGTCTCTACAGGGAATCCTGGAAACACCATATATTTT. Its translation is CASSHYSVSTGNPGNTIYF.

The chain employs TRBV5-4 and TRBJ1-6; D unclear. There are 15 residues in the CDR3. Per the germline V gene, CDR1 is SGHNT and CDR2 is YYREEE (reference sequence). V lost 4 bases to trimming and J lost 0 bases, with 8 bases between them. As DNA, the CDR3 is TGTGCCAGCAGCCCCGGTAGCTCCTATAATTCACCCCTCCACTTT. It codes for CASSPGSSYNSPLHF.

This rearrangement joins TRBV19 to TRBJ2-2; D may be TRBD2 (5 bases). CDR3 size: 13 residues. Germline CDR1 reads LNHDA; CDR2 reads SQIVND (reference sequence). The V gene lost 3 bases and the J gene lost 3 bases, with 5 bases spanning the gap. CDR3 in amino acids: CASSMDYTGELFF. The DNA of the CDR3 is TGTGCCAGTAGTATGGACTACACCGGGGAGCTGTTTTTT.

The chain couples TRBV11-2 to TRBJ2-5, with D maybe TRBD2 (5 bases). Germline V gene lookup returns CDR1 SGHAT and CDR2 FQNNGV. The V end lost 5 bases, the J end lost 1 base, and 14 bases lay between the germline ends. This CDR3 comprises 15 residues. The CDR3: CASSQPTGIQETQYF. In DNA, the CDR3 is TGTGCCAGCAGCCAACCGACCGGGATCCAAGAGACCCAGTACTTC.

The chain employs TRBV19 and TRBJ1-1, with a possible D match to TRBD1 (5 bases). The CDR3 runs 14 residues. Trimming removed 3 bases at V and 5 bases at J, with 13 bases between. The germline gives CDR1 LNHDA, CDR2 SQIVND (reference sequence). Here the CDR3 DNA reads TGTGCCAGTAGTATGGGGGAGGGGTATACTGAAGCTTTCTTT. This gives the protein CASSMGEGYTEAFF.

The chain carries TRBV27 and TRBJ1-2; the match to TRBD1 covers 9 bases. The CDR3 is 16 amino acids. Germline loops: CDR1 MNHEY, CDR2 SMNVEV (reference sequence). Trimming at V came to 5 bases and at J to 4 bases, leaving 11 bases not matched to a gene. CDR3 bases: TGTGCCAGCAGTCCCACCGGGACAGGGAGGGGCTATGGCTACACCTTC. It is translated as CASSPTGTGRGYGYTF.

The gene calls are TRBV6-2 or TRBV6-3 and TRBJ1-6, with 8 nucleotides matching TRBD1. V was clipped by 4 bases and J by 10 bases; unmatched bases: 9. The V gene's germline CDR1 is MNHEY and CDR2 SVGEGT. The CDR3 loop spans 15 amino acids. For the CDR3, the DNA is TGTGCCAGCAGTTCTCACGGACAGGGTGGCTCACCCCTCCACTTT. This sequence encodes CASSSHGQGGSPLHF.

The chain links TRBV9 to TRBJ1-4; 7 positions agree with TRBD1. J was trimmed by 5 bases and V by 2 bases; bases with no gene match: 12. The CDR3 spans 17 residues. From germline, CDR1 is SGDLS and CDR2 YYNGEE. The CDR3 is CASSVSTGERGNEKLFF. In nucleotides, the CDR3 is TGTGCCAGCAGCGTTAGTACAGGGGAGAGGGGGAATGAAAAACTGTTTTTT.

The J gene is TRBJ2-5, the V gene TRBV7-2, with 9 bases fitting TRBD2. The length of the CDR3 is 16 residues. Germline V gene sequence: CDR1 SGHTA, CDR2 FQGNSA. V shed 5 bases and J 4 bases; nucleotides not matched to a gene: 11. This chain's CDR3 is CASSNKSRGGRETQYF. CDR3 nucleotides: TGTGCCAGCAGCAACAAATCGCGGGGGGGGAGAGAGACCCAGTACTTC.

The chain recombines TRBV5-4 with TRBJ1-2; 9 bases match TRBD1. The CDR3 sequence is 13 residues long. V lost 4 bases to trimming and J lost 8 bases; unmatched junction nucleotides: 6. CDR1 SGHNT and CDR2 YYREEE come from the germline V gene (reference sequence). The CDR3 bases are TGTGCCAGCAGCCAGGGACAGGGAAACGGCTACACCTTC. Amino acid sequence: CASSQGQGNGYTF.

This clone was seen a few times. V gene TRBV5-4 combines with J gene TRBJ1-1; D is unclear. Germline CDR1 and CDR2: SGHNT and YYREEE (reference sequence). The CDR3 is 17 residues long. Trimming removed 2 bases at V and 0 bases at J, with 17 bases between. The CDR3 DNA is TGTGCCAGCAGCTTTGAACCAACGGGATACATGAACACTGAAGCTTTCTTT. It is translated as CASSFEPTGYMNTEAFF.